This record looks at one T cell receptor (beta chain) sequence and its context. The antigen it recognizes is unknown. This CDR3 is missing its conserved last phenylalanine or tryptophan, likely due to a read error. The record originates from a study of tumor and adjacent non-tumor tissue in lung cancer (dated by TCRdb to the late 2010s). Regarding the study in general: By cancer type, the cohort comprised approximately twelve adenocarcinoma patients, a couple of squamous cell carcinoma patients and 1 small cell lung cancer patient. Among the approximately 15 patients, ages ranged from about 30 to 85 years, about 10 were men and 5 were women, and disease was TNM stage I to III. Sequencing generated a total of 120 million or so productive TCRbeta reads, averaging about 4 million reads per sample. Bulk TCRbeta repertoires were compared between lung tumor tissue and matched distant non-tumor lung tissue obtained from under 18 lung cancer patients. For each patient, one tumor sample and one normal lung sample were taken, giving a few dozen paired specimens that underwent TCRbeta CDR3 sequencing.

The full study reports these points: Significantly higher TCR diversity was found in younger patients, and higher tumor TCR diversity was associated with shorter overall and disease-free survival. The top 100 clones accounted for a significantly larger cumulative portion of the repertoire in normal lung than in tumor tissue. The methods do not name the sequencing platform or mention unique molecular identifiers. The cohort had only 15 or so patients, and the authors noted that larger samples and more detailed clinical data are needed. TCR diversity (inverse Simpson) was significantly higher in tumor than in normal lung tissue (about 400 vs 150, P = 0.0075, Mann-Whitney U test). Because peripheral blood was not sequenced, blood TCRbeta repertoires in the lung cancer patients of the study were not examined.

The germline V gene provides CDR1 MNHEY and CDR2 SVGAGI. Ends included, the CDR3 has 13 residues. The read is trimmed to its CDR3 DNA, 39 bases read in frame from base 1. Relative to germline, V is 8 bases shorter and J is 12 bases shorter, with 20 bases between their ends. RNA was isolated from bulk unsorted tissue, and RNA quality was assessed with a NanoDrop ND-1000 and an Agilent 2100. The donors were newly diagnosed lung cancer patients admitted for thoracic surgery in China from August to November 2014 who had not received prior chemotherapy. Patients with previous radiotherapy or chemotherapy, or with another concurrent cancer, were excluded from the study. Surgical tissue pieces of roughly 1-2 cm3 were preserved in RNAlater solution and were kept at -80 degrees C until use. Library creation used multiplex PCR. Sequencing took place on an Illumina HiSeq 2500. TCRbeta libraries were built by three rounds of nested PCR using primers (Table S4), following protocols modified from ARM-PCR. Before sequencing, PCR products in the 200-500 bp range were cut out of the gel and cleaned up using the QIAquick gel extraction kit. As for the original processing: Trimmomatic was used to clean the reads, FLASH was used to merge the reads into complete CDR3 sequences, and MiTCR was used to assign the reads to V(D)J germline segments. Clonal diversity was computed as the inverse Simpson's index with VDJtools. Productive reads were defined as in-frame sequences without a premature stop codon. TCRdb trimmed the raw reads at Q25, called clones with MiXCR and kept productive beta chains. Rows merge per CDR3 protein into single entries with the most common DNA and genes. The V and J calls here are based on TCRdb, not the publication. Within this sample are approximately 150,000 distinct CDR3 sequences, with around 61% of them counted one time only. The top ten constitute over 15% of the sample.

The sample taken for sequencing was lung tumor tissue. The chain employs TRBV6-5 and TRBJ2-1, with the D assignment possibly TRBD1 or TRBD2, given 6 matching bases for each. The sequence was obtained from a man aged 60 to 75 with small cell lung cancer. The sequenced DNA: TGTGCCAGCGGACAGACGCGGGGCGGTGTGCAGTTCCTC. It encodes CASGQTRGGVQFL.